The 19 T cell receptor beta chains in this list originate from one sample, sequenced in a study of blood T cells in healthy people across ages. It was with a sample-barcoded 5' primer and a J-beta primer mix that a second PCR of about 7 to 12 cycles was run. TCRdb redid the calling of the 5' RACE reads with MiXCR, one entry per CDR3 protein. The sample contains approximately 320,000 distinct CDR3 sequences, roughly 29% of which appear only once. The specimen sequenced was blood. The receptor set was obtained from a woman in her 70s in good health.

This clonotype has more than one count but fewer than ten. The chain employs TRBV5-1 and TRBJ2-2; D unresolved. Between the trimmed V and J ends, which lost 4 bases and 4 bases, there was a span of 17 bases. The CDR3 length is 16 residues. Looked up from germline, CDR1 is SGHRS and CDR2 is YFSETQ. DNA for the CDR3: TGCGCCAGCAGCGCTAGTGTTAGTTCTGGCACCGGGGAGCTGTTTTTT. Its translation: CASSASVSSGTGELFF.

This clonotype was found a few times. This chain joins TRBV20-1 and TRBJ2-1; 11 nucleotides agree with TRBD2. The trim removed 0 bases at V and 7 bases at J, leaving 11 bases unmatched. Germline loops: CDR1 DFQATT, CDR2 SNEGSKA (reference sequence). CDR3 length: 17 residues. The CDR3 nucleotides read TGCAGTGCTAGAGATTCCGGGGTCGCTAGCGGGAGGAATGAGCAGTTCTTC. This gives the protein CSARDSGVASGRNEQFF.

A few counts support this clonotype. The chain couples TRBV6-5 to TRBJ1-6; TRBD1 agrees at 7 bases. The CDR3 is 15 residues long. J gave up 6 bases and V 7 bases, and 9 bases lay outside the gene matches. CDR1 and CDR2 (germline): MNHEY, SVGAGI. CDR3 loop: CASKGAAVGNSPLHF. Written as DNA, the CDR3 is TGTGCCAGCAAGGGGGCGGCGGTGGGTAATTCACCCCTCCACTTT.

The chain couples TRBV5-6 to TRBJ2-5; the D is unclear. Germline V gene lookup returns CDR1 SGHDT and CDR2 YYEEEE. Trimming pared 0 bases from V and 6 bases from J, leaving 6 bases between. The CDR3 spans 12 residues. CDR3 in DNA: TGTGCCAGCAGCTTGGTGAGGAAGACCCAGTACTTC. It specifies CASSLVRKTQYF. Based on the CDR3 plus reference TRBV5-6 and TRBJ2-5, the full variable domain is DAGVTQSPTHLIKTRGQQVTLRCSPKSGHDTVSWYQQALGQGPQFIFQYYEEEERQRGNFPDRFSGHQFPNYSSELNVNALLLGDSALYLCASSLVRKTQYFGPGTRLLVL.

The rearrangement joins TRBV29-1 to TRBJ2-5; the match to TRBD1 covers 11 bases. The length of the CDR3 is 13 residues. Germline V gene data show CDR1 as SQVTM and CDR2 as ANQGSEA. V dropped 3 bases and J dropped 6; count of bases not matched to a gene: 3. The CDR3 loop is CSVDGTGGKTQYF. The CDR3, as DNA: TGCAGCGTTGATGGGACAGGGGGAAAGACCCAGTACTTC.

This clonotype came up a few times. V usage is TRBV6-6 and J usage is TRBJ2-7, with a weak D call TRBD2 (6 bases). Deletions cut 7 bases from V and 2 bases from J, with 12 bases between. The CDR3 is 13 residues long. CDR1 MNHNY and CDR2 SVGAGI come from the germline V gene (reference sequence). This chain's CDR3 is CASTPTGAYEQYF. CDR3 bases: TGTGCCAGCACCCCAACGGGAGCCTACGAGCAGTACTTC.

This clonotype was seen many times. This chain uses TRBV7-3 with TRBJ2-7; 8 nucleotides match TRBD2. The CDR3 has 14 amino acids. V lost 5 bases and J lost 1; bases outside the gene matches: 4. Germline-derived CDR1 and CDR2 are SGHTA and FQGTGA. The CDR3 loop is CASSDSGKSYEQYF. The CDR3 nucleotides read TGTGCCAGCAGCGATAGCGGGAAGTCCTACGAGCAGTACTTC.

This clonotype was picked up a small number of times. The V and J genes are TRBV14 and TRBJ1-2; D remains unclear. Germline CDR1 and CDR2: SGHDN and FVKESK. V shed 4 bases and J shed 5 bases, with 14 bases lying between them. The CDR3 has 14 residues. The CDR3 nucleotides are TGTGCCAGCAGCCGGGGAGGGTTGGAGTATGGCTACACCTTC. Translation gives CASSRGGLEYGYTF.

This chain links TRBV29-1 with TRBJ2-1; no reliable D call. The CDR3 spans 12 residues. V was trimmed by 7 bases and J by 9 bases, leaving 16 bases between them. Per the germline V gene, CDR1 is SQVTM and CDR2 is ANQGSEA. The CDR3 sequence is CSATGHTVEQFF. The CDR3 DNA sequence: TGCAGCGCCACGGGCCATACAGTTGAGCAGTTCTTC.

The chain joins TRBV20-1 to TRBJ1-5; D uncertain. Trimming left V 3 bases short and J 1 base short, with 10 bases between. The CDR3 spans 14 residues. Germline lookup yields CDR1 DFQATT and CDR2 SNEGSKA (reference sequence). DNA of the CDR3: TGCAGTGCTAGTCCCGGGGTCAGCAATCAGCCCCAGCATTTT. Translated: CSASPGVSNQPQHF.

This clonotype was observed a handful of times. The CDR3 DNA reads as TGTGCCAGCAGCTTAAGGGAGGCAGATACGCAGTATTTT. This sequence encodes CASSLREADTQYF. V usage is TRBV7-9 and J usage is TRBJ2-3; D may be TRBD2 (6 bases). Looked up from germline, CDR1 is SEHNR and CDR2 is FQNEAQ (reference sequence). The CDR3 is made up of 13 amino acids. Trimming removed 2 bases from V and 4 bases from J, with 7 bases in between.

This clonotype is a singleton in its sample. DNA for the CDR3: TGTGCCACCAGCAGACCCAGGGACACCCTCTCTGGAAACACCATATATTTT. It yields the protein CATSRPRDTLSGNTIYF. This chain uses TRBV15 with TRBJ1-3; D possibly corresponds to TRBD1 (6 bases). Germline loops: CDR1 LNHNV, CDR2 YYDKDF (reference sequence). Trimming took off 2 bases at V and 0 bases at J, with 14 bases between the two ends. The CDR3 has 17 amino acids.

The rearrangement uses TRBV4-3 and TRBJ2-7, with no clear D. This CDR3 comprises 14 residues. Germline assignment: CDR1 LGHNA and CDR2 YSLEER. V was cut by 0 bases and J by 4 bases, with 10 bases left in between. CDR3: CASSQDIWVYEQYF. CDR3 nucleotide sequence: TGCGCCAGCAGCCAAGATATTTGGGTTTACGAGCAGTACTTC.

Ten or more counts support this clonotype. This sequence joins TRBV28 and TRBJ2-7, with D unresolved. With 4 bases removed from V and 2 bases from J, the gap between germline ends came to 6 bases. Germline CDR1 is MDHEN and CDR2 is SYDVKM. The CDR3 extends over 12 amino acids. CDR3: CASSSTPYEQYF. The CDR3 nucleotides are TGTGCCAGCAGTTCCACCCCCTACGAGCAGTACTTC.

The CDR3, as DNA: TGCAGTGCAAGCGGTTTTAGCAATCAGCCCCAGCATTTT. The encoded protein is CSASGFSNQPQHF. The rearrangement links TRBV20-1 to TRBJ1-5; D unresolved. V lost 6 bases to trimming and J lost 0 bases, with 9 bases between them. The CDR3 runs 13 residues. Looked up from germline, CDR1 is DFQATT and CDR2 is SNEGSKA (reference sequence).

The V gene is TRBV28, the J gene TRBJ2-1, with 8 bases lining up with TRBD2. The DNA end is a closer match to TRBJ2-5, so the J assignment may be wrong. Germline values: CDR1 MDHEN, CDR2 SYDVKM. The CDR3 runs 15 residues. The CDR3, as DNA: TGTGCCAGCAGTTCGCCCCGGGGGGGGATCGAGACCCAGTACTTC. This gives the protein CASSSPRGGIETQYF.

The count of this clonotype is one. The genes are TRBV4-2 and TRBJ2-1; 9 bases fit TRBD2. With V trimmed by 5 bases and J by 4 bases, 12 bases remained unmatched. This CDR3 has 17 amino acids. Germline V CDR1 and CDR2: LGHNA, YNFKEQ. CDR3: CASSDFGASGDYNEQFF. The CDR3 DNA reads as TGTGCCAGCAGCGATTTCGGGGCTAGCGGGGATTACAATGAGCAGTTCTTC.

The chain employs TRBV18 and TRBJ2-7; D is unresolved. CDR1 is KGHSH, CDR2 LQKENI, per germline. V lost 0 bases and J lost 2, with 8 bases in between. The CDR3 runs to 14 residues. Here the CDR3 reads CASSPPPGTYEQYF. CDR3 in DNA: TGTGCCAGCTCACCACCGCCCGGTACCTACGAGCAGTACTTC.

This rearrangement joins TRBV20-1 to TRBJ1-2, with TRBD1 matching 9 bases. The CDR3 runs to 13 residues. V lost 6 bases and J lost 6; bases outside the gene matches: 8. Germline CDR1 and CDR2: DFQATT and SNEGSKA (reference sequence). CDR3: CSANRDRENGYTF. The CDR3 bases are TGCAGTGCAAACCGGGACAGGGAAAATGGCTACACCTTC.